This TCR beta chain was identified during a study of early T cells in non-severe SARS-CoV-2 infection. Study information: Sequencing was performed on bulk RNA from unsorted whole blood, leaving chains unpaired.

This CDR3 has 16 amino acids. V gave up 4 bases and J gave up 6 bases; unmatched junction bases: 5. Germline CDR1 and CDR2: LGHNA and YSLEER. This clonotype was seen repeatedly, ten times or more. Individual cDNA molecules were tagged with unique molecular identifiers, the study reported. Via MiXCR, TCRdb re-called the 5' RACE reads, giving one row per CDR3 protein. The table has about 45,000 distinct CDR3 sequences, 9.5% to 13% seen once. The TCR comes from an adult who was a healthcare worker with PCR-confirmed SARS-CoV-2 infection or an uninfected control (not recorded which). Sequencing used whole blood. This chain joins TRBV4-3 and TRBJ2-3, with 15 bases lining up with TRBD2. The CDR3 region has the DNA TGCGCCAGCAGCCCCACCGGGACTAGCGGGAGGGATACGCAGTATTTT. This sequence encodes CASSPTGTSGRDTQYF.